This entry lists 20 T cell receptor beta chains sequenced from one sample in a study of PD-L1 blockade in urothelial cancer. Using immunoSEQ multiplex PCR, the repertoire was profiled, and TCRdb retains in-frame clones only, with some absent. The sample shows tens of thousands of clones, about four fifths of them seen only once. Specimen: PBMCs, collected around atezolizumab (anti-PD-L1) treatment. The receptor set was obtained from a man between 65 and 79 years old with urothelial cancer.

The chain carries TRBV19 and TRBJ2-3; weak D call: TRBD2 (7 bases). CDR1 is LNHDA, CDR2 SQIVND, per germline (reference sequence). The CDR3 consists of 16 residues. V lost 8 bases and J lost 5, with 23 bases in between. DNA of the CDR3: TGTGCCAGTTCCCTGTCTCAGGGGAGGGTTGGAGATACGCAGTATTTT. The encoded protein is CASSLSQGRVGDTQYF. Filled out from reference TRBV19 and TRBJ2-3, the complete variable domain reads DGGITQSPKYLFRKEGQNVTLSCEQNLNHDAMYWYRQDPGQGLRLIYYSQIVNDFQKGDIAEGYSVSREKKESFPLTVTSAQKNPTAFYLCASSLSQGRVGDTQYFGPGTRLTVL.

The chain carries TRBV7-3 and TRBJ1-4; 9 nucleotides match TRBD1. Germline values: CDR1 SGHTA, CDR2 FQGTGA. Trimming at V came to 2 bases and at J to 8 bases, leaving 3 bases not matched to a gene. This CDR3 comprises 14 residues. The CDR3 bases are TGTGCCAGCAGCTTAGGGACAGGGCGCGAAAAACTGTTTTTT. Protein product: CASSLGTGREKLFF.

This clone appeared a single time. The chain couples TRBV5-5 to TRBJ2-7, with D unclear. Germline V gene data show CDR1 as SGHKS and CDR2 as YYEKEE (reference sequence). The CDR3 runs 14 residues. The ends were cut back, 2 bases at V and 5 bases at J, with 14 bases in the middle. The CDR3 reads CASSFLSNLNEQYF. Written as DNA, the CDR3 is TGTGCCAGCAGCTTCCTCAGTAACCTGAACGAGCAGTACTTC.

The chain links TRBV7-9 to TRBJ1-1; D is undetermined. The germline V and J ends were trimmed by 0 bases and 4 bases, with 9 bases remaining between them. Looked up from germline, CDR1 is SEHNR and CDR2 is FQNEAQ (reference sequence). This CDR3 contains 14 residues. CDR3 in DNA: TGTGCCAGCAGCTTAGCGCTAGAGAGCACTGAAGCTTTCTTT. It specifies CASSLALESTEAFF.

The V gene is TRBV7-2, the J gene TRBJ1-5; weak D call: TRBD1 (5 bases). Trimming cost V 5 bases and J 7 bases, with 12 bases left between them. The CDR3 is 13 residues long. Germline V lookup: CDR1 SGHTA, CDR2 FQGNSA. Here the CDR3 DNA reads TGTGCCAGCAGCGCCGACAGAGGACAGCCCCAGCATTTT. It translates to CASSADRGQPQHF.

The chain couples TRBV6-6 to TRBJ2-7; D not resolved. Trimming stripped 6 bases from V and 7 bases from J, with 16 bases between. The CDR3 is 13 amino acids. CDR1 is MNHNY and CDR2 is SVGAGI in the germline V gene (reference sequence). CDR3 in DNA: TGTGCCAGCAGGAGAGACGACCGGCGGGAGCAGTACTTC. Its protein product is CASRRDDRREQYF.

The chain joins TRBV6-1 to TRBJ1-1; TRBD1 matches 9 bases. The V segment lost 1 base and the J segment 5 bases; nucleotides outside the gene matches: 2. The CDR3 runs 14 residues. Germline values: CDR1 MNHNS, CDR2 SASEGT. The chain's CDR3 is CASSEVDRGTEAFF. In nucleotides, the CDR3 is TGTGCCAGCAGTGAAGTTGACAGGGGGACTGAAGCTTTCTTT.

The V gene is TRBV5-1, the J gene TRBJ2-7; D gene uncertain. The CDR3 has 14 amino acids. The germline gives CDR1 SGHRS, CDR2 YFSETQ. The ends were cut back, 0 bases at V and 0 bases at J, with 7 bases in the middle. CDR3 sequence reads: CASSLEPNSYEQYF. CDR3 DNA sequence: TGCGCCAGCAGCTTGGAGCCAAACTCCTACGAGCAGTACTTC.

This clone was seen more than once but under ten times. This sequence joins TRBV28 and TRBJ2-1, with TRBD2 matching over 10 bases. V lost 2 bases and J lost 7; bases outside the gene matches: 5. The CDR3 covers 15 residues. Germline loops: CDR1 MDHEN, CDR2 SYDVKM. The CDR3 spells CASSLGSGGGNEQFF. The CDR3 DNA sequence: TGTGCCAGCAGTTTAGGCAGCGGGGGGGGGAATGAGCAGTTCTTC.

This clone was counted between two and nine times. The chain has TRBV7-9 and TRBJ2-5; TRBD2 might be the D (6 bases). Germline CDR1 reads SEHNR; CDR2 reads FQNEAQ (reference sequence). Deletions cut 1 base from V and 0 bases from J, with 12 bases between. The CDR3 runs to 16 residues. CDR3 amino acids: CASSLVVAVNQETQYF. The CDR3 DNA sequence: TGTGCCAGCAGCTTAGTGGTAGCGGTGAACCAAGAGACCCAGTACTTC.

The J gene is TRBJ2-3, the V gene TRBV4-3; D is possibly TRBD2 (6 bases). The germline V and J ends were trimmed by 1 base and 2 bases, with 10 bases remaining between them. Per the germline V gene, CDR1 is LGHNA and CDR2 is YSLEER. The CDR3 is 15 amino acids. Written as DNA, the CDR3 is TGCGCCAGCAGCCAAGGAGGAGGGTACACAGATACGCAGTATTTT. As protein: CASSQGGGYTDTQYF.

This chain links TRBV28 with TRBJ2-2; 7 bases align to TRBD1. The germline V gene has CDR1 MDHEN and CDR2 SYDVKM. CDR3 length equals 16 residues. V lost 6 bases and J lost 0; bases outside the gene matches: 7. Written as DNA, the CDR3 is TGTGCCAGCAGGGACCGGGACAGCACGAACACCGGGGAGCTGTTTTTT. Encoded protein: CASRDRDSTNTGELFF. The complete variable domain, with remaining parts taken from reference TRBV28 and TRBJ2-2, reads DVKVTQSSRYLVKRTGEKVFLECVQDMDHENMFWYRQDPGLGLRLIYFSYDVKMKEKGDIPEGYSVSREKKERFSLILESASTNQTSMYLCASRDRDSTNTGELFFGEGSRLTVL.

This rearrangement joins TRBV6-1 to TRBJ2-7; a possible D gene is TRBD1 (6 bases). The V gene lost 4 bases and the J gene lost 4 bases, with 8 bases spanning the gap. CDR3 length: 12 amino acids. Germline assignment: CDR1 MNHNS and CDR2 SASEGT. CDR3 sequence reads: CASSGQGYEQYF. The CDR3, as DNA: TGTGCCAGCAGTGGCCAGGGGTACGAGCAGTACTTC.

The chain joins TRBV19 to TRBJ2-7; D call uncertain. The CDR3 has 15 amino acids. CDR1 is LNHDA, CDR2 SQIVND, per germline (reference sequence). Between the trimmed V and J ends, which lost 1 base and 4 bases, there was a span of 14 bases. The CDR3 coding sequence is TGTGCCAGTAGTATAGTAGCCAGCTTTGAATACGAGCAGTACTTC. As protein: CASSIVASFEYEQYF.

This clone is a singleton in its sample. The rearrangement uses TRBV27 and TRBJ1-4; TRBD1 matches 7 bases. The CDR3 sequence is 14 residues long. Germline V gene data show CDR1 as MNHEY and CDR2 as SMNVEV (reference sequence). The V segment lost 4 bases and the J segment 12 bases; nucleotides outside the gene matches: 11. The CDR3 bases are TGTGCCAGCAGTTATGACAGGGTAGCTGGTGAACTGTTTTTT. Its translation: CASSYDRVAGELFF.

This chain connects TRBV7-2 to TRBJ1-5; tentatively, D is TRBD1 (6 bases). Trimming took 3 bases from V and 1 from J, leaving 10 bases between them. Per the germline V gene, CDR1 is SGHTA and CDR2 is FQGNSA. The length of the CDR3 is 15 residues. As DNA, the CDR3 is TGTGCCAGCAGCTTTACAGGGCCCAGCAATCAGCCCCAGCATTTT. It specifies CASSFTGPSNQPQHF.

The CDR3 DNA is TGTGCCAGCAGCTCACAACGACTCACTGAAGCTTTCTTT. It codes for CASSSQRLTEAFF. This rearrangement joins TRBV7-2 to TRBJ1-1; D is ambiguous. CDR1 is SGHTA and CDR2 is FQGNSA in the germline V gene. V was shortened by 4 bases and J by 4 bases, with 10 bases between the two germline ends. The CDR3 sequence is 13 residues long.

This rearrangement joins TRBV6-5 to TRBJ2-1, with 10 bases identical to TRBD2. CDR1 and CDR2 (germline): MNHEY, SVGAGI. Germline trimming cut 5 bases from V and 5 bases from J; bases unmatched to any gene: 6. The CDR3 is made up of 15 amino acids. CDR3 residues: CASSQRGGYDNEQFF. The CDR3, as DNA: TGTGCCAGCAGTCAGCGGGGGGGTTACGACAATGAGCAGTTCTTC.

The chain recombines TRBV4-2 with TRBJ1-1; D is uncertain. Germline V lookup: CDR1 LGHNA, CDR2 YNFKEQ. The CDR3 covers 13 residues. Trimming pared 0 bases from V and 6 bases from J, leaving 8 bases between. The CDR3 spells CASSQELEAEAFF. The CDR3 DNA is TGTGCCAGCAGCCAAGAACTTGAGGCTGAAGCTTTCTTT.

The rearrangement uses TRBV12-5 and TRBJ1-2, with a possible D match to TRBD1 (6 bases). The V end was cut by 5 bases, the J end by 8 bases, with 18 bases between. Germline-derived CDR1 and CDR2 are LGHNT and FRNRAP. The CDR3 length is 14 residues. The CDR3 region has the DNA TGTGCTAGTGGTCGATCGGGGACACCCGACGGCTACACCTTC. Encoded protein: CASGRSGTPDGYTF. Full variable domain (remainder filled in from reference TRBV12-5 and TRBJ1-2): DARVTQTPRHKVTEMGQEVTMRCQPILGHNTVFWYRQTMMQGLELLAYFRNRAPLDDSGMPKDRFSAEMPDATLATLKIQPSEPRDSAVYFCASGRSGTPDGYTFGSGTRLTVV.